This TCR beta chain is drawn from a study of T-cell reconstitution after alpha-beta-depleted transplantation in children (dated by TCRdb to about 2016). Regarding the complete study: The study quantitatively tracked T-cell immune reconstitution after TCRalphabeta/CD19-depleted allogeneic hematopoietic cell transplantation in children using TCR repertoire profiling.

Broad study findings and their caveats: Hyperexpanded clone frequencies declined over subsequent months; after one year, T-cell counts and TCRbeta diversity were mostly attributed to newly produced T cells. The high TCRbeta diversity at day 60 in some patients was ascribed to recipient T cells and intrathymic progenitors that had survived conditioning. Apparently early alphabetaT-cell count recovery about two months after transplant reportedly relied on only several hundred rapidly expanded clones derived from non-depleted graft cells.

Library construction relied on PCR. Sequenced using an Illumina HiSeq 2500. TCR libraries were prepared with molecular barcoding, using unique molecular identifiers to normalize TCRbeta repertoire quantification. TCRdb itself trimmed the public reads at Q25 with fastp, ran MiXCR and retained productive beta chains. Every entry covers one CDR3 protein and lists the most common genes and DNA from its rows. This sample gives tens of thousands of distinct CDR3 sequences in total; approximately 6% of them show up just once. The ten largest account for about 30% of the sample. This clonotype was seen at least ten times. Its recognized antigen is unknown. Per-nucleotide qualities are absent, and no much larger clonotype sits a single base away. Trimming takes 5 bases off V and 4 bases off J; junction bases not matched to a gene: 7. The CDR3 runs 13 amino acids, cysteine and phenylalanine included. Just CDR3 DNA is preserved here, 39 bases in frame from base 1. The CDR1 and CDR2 encoded by the germline V gene (reference sequence) are DFQATT and SNEGSKA.

Per the publication, the time point label means: day 60 (about 2 months) after transplantation. The treatment or condition label corresponds to: allogeneic hematopoietic cell transplantation with graft depleted of TCRalphabeta T cells and CD19 B cells. Transplant recipients were children who received TCRalphabeta/CD19-depleted allogeneic hematopoietic cell grafts. In this chain, TRBV20-1 is recombined with TRBJ1-1, with 7 bases matching TRBD1. This sample comprised PBMCs, mostly from graft donor cells, obtained 60 days after TCRalphabeta/CD19-depleted stem cell transplant. The source is a female patient aged 2 to 10 who had a stem cell transplant for aplastic anemia, so the T cells may come from the graft donor. The nucleotide sequence is TGCAGTGCTCGAGGGGGCGCGGGCACTGAAGCTTTCTTT. This sequence encodes CSARGGAGTEAFF.